One sample yielded the 11 T cell receptor beta chains listed below, sequenced in a study of graft-versus-host responses after intestinal transplantation. Which antigens these TCRs recognize remains unknown. Data came from immunoSEQ multiplex PCR; TCRdb stores just in-frame clones and leaves some out. The sample gives tens of thousands of clones, around 93% of which show up once; about 0.5% is in the top ten. This specimen consisted of unstimulated CD8+ T cells sorted from spleen or lymph node cells, obtained before intestinal transplant. Receptors originate from a human donor who received an intestinal transplant.

V usage is TRBV13 and J usage is TRBJ2-6; TRBD1 matches at 8 bases. There are 19 residues in the CDR3. The germline CDR1 and CDR2 sequences are PRHDT and FYEKMQ (reference sequence). The junction had 12 bases not matched to a gene; V was cut back by 5 bases and J by 0 bases. The DNA for the CDR3 is TGTGCCAGCAGCGACCGGGACAGGAAGACTCTCTCTGGGGCCAACGTCCTGACTTTC. Its translation is CASSDRDRKTLSGANVLTF.

V usage is TRBV30 and J usage is TRBJ2-7; TRBD2 matches at 13 bases. Trimming at V came to 0 bases and at J to 6 bases, leaving 5 bases not matched to a gene. Germline V lookup: CDR1 GTSNPN, CDR2 SVGIG (reference sequence). CDR3 length: 15 amino acids. Here the CDR3 reads CAWSVPGLAGIEQYF. DNA of the CDR3: TGTGCCTGGAGTGTACCGGGACTAGCGGGGATCGAGCAGTACTTC.

The V call is TRBV9, the J call TRBJ2-3, with 9 nucleotides matching TRBD2. Trimming cost V 0 bases and J 5 bases; bases outside gene matches: 7. In germline, CDR1 is SGDLS, CDR2 YYNGEE. This CDR3 has 16 amino acids. The CDR3 region has the DNA TGTGCCAGCAGCGTAGACGGCGGGGGGGCCATAGATACGCAGTATTTT. It encodes CASSVDGGGAIDTQYF.

The rearrangement uses TRBV7-2 and TRBJ1-2, with a weak D call TRBD1 (6 bases). The V gene's germline CDR1 is SGHTA and CDR2 FQGNSA. This CDR3 is built from 15 residues. The V gene lost 1 base and the J gene lost 8 bases, with 17 bases spanning the gap. CDR3 DNA: TGTGCCAGCAGCTTAGTCGACAGGTCCCCTACAGGCTACACCTTC. This translates into CASSLVDRSPTGYTF.

The rearrangement joins TRBV5-6 to TRBJ1-1, with D possibly matching TRBD1 (6 bases). Germline V gene lookup returns CDR1 SGHDT and CDR2 YYEEEE. Trimming pared 0 bases from V and 0 bases from J, leaving 15 bases between. This CDR3 is 17 amino acids long. This chain's CDR3 is CASSLAASGAMNTEAFF. The CDR3 DNA follows: TGTGCCAGCAGCTTGGCCGCTTCAGGGGCCATGAACACTGAAGCTTTCTTT. The entire variable domain, with the rest obtained from reference TRBV5-6 and TRBJ1-1, is as follows: DAGVTQSPTHLIKTRGQQVTLRCSPKSGHDTVSWYQQALGQGPQFIFQYYEEEERQRGNFPDRFSGHQFPNYSSELNVNALLLGDSALYLCASSLAASGAMNTEAFFGQGTRLTVV.

This chain connects TRBV5-6 to TRBJ2-5, with 8 nucleotides matching TRBD2. In germline, CDR1 is SGHDT, CDR2 YYEEEE. The V segment lost 3 bases and the J segment 2 bases; nucleotides outside the gene matches: 3. The CDR3 consists of 14 residues. The CDR3, as DNA: TGTGCCAGCAGCTCGACTAGCGTACAAGAGACCCAGTACTTC. This translates into CASSSTSVQETQYF. Using reference TRBV5-6 and TRBJ2-5 for the parts outside the CDR3, the full variable domain is DAGVTQSPTHLIKTRGQQVTLRCSPKSGHDTVSWYQQALGQGPQFIFQYYEEEERQRGNFPDRFSGHQFPNYSSELNVNALLLGDSALYLCASSSTSVQETQYFGPGTRLLVL.

V and J are TRBV7-7 and TRBJ2-3; D not certain. V lost 1 base, J lost 0 bases, and 8 bases lay in between. The CDR3 extends over 15 amino acids. Germline loops: CDR1 SSHAT, CDR2 FNYEAQ (reference sequence). The CDR3 DNA is TGTGCCAGCAGCTTAGGAGCAACTAGCACAGATACGCAGTATTTT. This codes for CASSLGATSTDTQYF.

This clone was seen a handful of times. The chain is built from TRBV9 and TRBJ2-7; no clear D. There are 12 residues in the CDR3. The germline V gene has CDR1 SGDLS and CDR2 YYNGEE. V was pared by 3 bases and J by 4 bases, with 8 bases between. The DNA of the CDR3 is TGTGCCAGCAGCGCATTCGGGTACGAGCAGTACTTC. Protein: CASSAFGYEQYF.

The gene calls are TRBV7-9 and TRBJ1-2; D perhaps matches TRBD1 (6 bases). Germline CDR1 is SEHNR and CDR2 is FQNEAQ (reference sequence). V lost 3 bases and J 4 bases, leaving 15 bases between the germline ends. The CDR3 length is 15 residues. CDR3 in DNA: TGTGCCAGCAGCTTGGGGCAGGGGTCCCTCTATGGCTACACCTTC. This encodes CASSLGQGSLYGYTF.

This clone occurred a few times. The chain uses TRBV2 and TRBJ2-7; 7 bases match TRBD1. Germline trimming cut 6 bases from V and 0 bases from J; bases unmatched to any gene: 8. Germline loops: CDR1 SNHLY, CDR2 FYNNEI. This CDR3 is 15 amino acids long. For the CDR3, the DNA is TGTGCCAGCAGCGAACTAGGGGACAGCTCCTACGAGCAGTACTTC. Encoded protein: CASSELGDSSYEQYF. Supplemented by reference TRBV2 and TRBJ2-7, the full variable domain reads EPEVTQTPSHQVTQMGQEVILRCVPISNHLYFYWYRQILGQKVEFLVSFYNNEISEKSEIFDDQFSVERPDGSNFTLKIRSTKLEDSAMYFCASSELGDSSYEQYFGPGTRLTVT.

The chain links TRBV19 to TRBJ2-1; no reliable D call. V lost 5 bases and J lost 1, with 6 bases in between. Germline lookup yields CDR1 LNHDA and CDR2 SQIVND (reference sequence). The length of the CDR3 is 13 residues. The CDR3 region is CASSSVSYNEQFF. In DNA, the CDR3 is TGTGCCAGTAGTTCCGTGTCCTACAATGAGCAGTTCTTC.